This entry describes one T cell receptor (beta chain). The data belong to a study of T cells after yellow fever vaccination. The CDR3 spans 16 residues. Looked up from germline, CDR1 is SGHDN and CDR2 is FVKESK. Trimming shortened V by 1 base and J by 8 bases, and 15 bases separated the two germline ends. A universal primer site and UMIs were added as TCR cDNA was made by 5'RACE template switching. TCRdb re-derived calls from the 5' RACE reads in MiXCR, one entry per CDR3 protein. Seen here are roughly 85,000 distinct CDR3 sequences, 13% observed once, and the top ten hold 20% to 25%. Study-level points and caveats: Among all clonotypes, a small share was observed in both CD4 and CD8 compartments. Primary-vaccination clones mostly resurfaced post-booster (less than 98% CD4, under 90% CD8).

The sequence was obtained from a man in his late teens or twenties who received the YFV17D yellow fever vaccine. This sample comprised CD8+ T cells not binding an NS4B(214-222) dextramer, sorted from PBMCs, obtained about 21 days after the first yellow fever vaccination. The V call is TRBV14, the J call TRBJ1-6, with D perhaps TRBD1 (5 bases). The CDR3 coding sequence is TGTGCCAGCAGCCAAGCTATCGGGACGGGATATTCACCCCTCCACTTT. The encoded protein is CASSQAIGTGYSPLHF.